These 19 T cell receptor beta chains were sequenced from one sample in a study of circulating and synovial CD4+ cells in juvenile arthritis. The repertoire was sequenced with immunoSEQ multiplex PCR; TCRdb's copy has only in-frame clones and lacks some. The sample contains under 40,000 clones, roughly 96% of which appear only once. The source material was CD4+ T cells from blood. The receptors stem from a human donor with juvenile idiopathic arthritis.

A single count supports this clone. The CDR3 loop reads CASSGYRGEMARQPQHF. CDR3 bases: TGTGCCAGTAGTGGGTACAGGGGAGAGATGGCTCGTCAGCCCCAGCATTTT. V and J are TRBV19 and TRBJ1-5, with 7 nucleotides matching TRBD1. The CDR3 is 17 residues long. Germline V gene lookup returns CDR1 LNHDA and CDR2 SQIVND (reference sequence). With V trimmed by 5 bases and J by 6 bases, 16 bases remained unmatched.

The chain links TRBV2 to TRBJ1-2; D gene ambiguous. Trimming left V 7 bases short and J 2 bases short, with 11 bases between. CDR1 and CDR2 from the germline V gene are SNHLY and FYNNEI. The CDR3 length is 13 residues. The CDR3 DNA follows: TGTGCCAGCAAGCGTTCAGCCAACTATGGCTACACCTTC. It specifies CASKRSANYGYTF. The variable domain in full, with the rest retrieved from reference TRBV2 and TRBJ1-2, is EPEVTQTPSHQVTQMGQEVILRCVPISNHLYFYWYRQILGQKVEFLVSFYNNEISEKSEIFDDQFSVERPDGSNFTLKIRSTKLEDSAMYFCASKRSANYGYTFGSGTRLTVV.

The chain combines TRBV11-3 with TRBJ2-7; no reliable D call. Germline V gives CDR1 SGHNT, CDR2 YENEEA. V was pared by 1 base and J by 0 bases, with 10 bases between. The CDR3 totals 15 residues. The CDR3 spells CASSLVDLSSYEQYF. The CDR3, as DNA: TGTGCCAGCAGCTTAGTAGATCTGAGCTCCTACGAGCAGTACTTC.

This sequence joins TRBV30 and TRBJ2-2; 10 bases map to TRBD1. The CDR3 extends over 13 amino acids. With V trimmed by 8 bases and J by 4 bases, 4 bases remained unmatched. The germline V gene has CDR1 GTSNPN and CDR2 SVGIG (reference sequence). This chain's CDR3 is CAGDRGGTGELFF. CDR3 nucleotide sequence: TGTGCCGGGGACAGGGGAGGCACCGGGGAGCTGTTTTTT.

The chain uses TRBV25-1 and TRBJ2-1; 7 bases match TRBD1. The CDR3 consists of 14 residues. The germline CDR1 and CDR2 sequences are MGHDK and SYGVNS. J was trimmed by 1 base and V by 6 bases; bases with no gene match: 3. DNA for the CDR3: TGTGCCAGCAGAAGGGGGCTATCCTACAATGAGCAGTTCTTC. Protein sequence: CASRRGLSYNEQFF.

The chain uses TRBV6-1 and TRBJ2-2; 15 nucleotides agree with TRBD2. CDR1 is MNHNS and CDR2 is SASEGT in the germline V gene. The CDR3 loop spans 15 amino acids. J lost 6 bases, V lost 7 bases, and 3 bases had no gene match. CDR3 coding DNA: TGTGCCAGCAAGAGGACTAGCGGGGGGGCCGGGGAGCTGTTTTTT. Translated, it gives CASKRTSGGAGELFF.

This chain joins TRBV30 and TRBJ1-3; maybe TRBD1 (5 bases). CDR3 size: 13 residues. V gave up 3 bases and J gave up 11 bases, with 17 bases separating them. Germline loops: CDR1 GTSNPN, CDR2 SVGIG (reference sequence). The CDR3 nucleotides read TGTGCCTGGAGGGAGGGAAGGGGAAGTTCCATATATTTT. Translated: CAWREGRGSSIYF.

This chain joins TRBV7-9 and TRBJ2-2; D call uncertain. CDR1 SEHNR and CDR2 FQNEAQ come from the germline V gene (reference sequence). Between the trimmed V and J ends, which lost 3 bases and 2 bases, there was a span of 7 bases. This CDR3 contains 14 residues. This CDR3 reads CASSFEQNTGELFF. The CDR3, as DNA: TGTGCCAGCAGCTTCGAGCAAAACACCGGGGAGCTGTTTTTT.

The chain employs TRBV19 and TRBJ1-1, with D perhaps TRBD1 (6 bases). The V and J ends lost 8 bases and 4 bases respectively, with 17 bases between them. The CDR3 sequence is 14 residues long. Per the germline V gene, CDR1 is LNHDA and CDR2 is SQIVND (reference sequence). The CDR3 DNA reads TGTGCCAGTTGTACAACGGGACACTCCACTGAAGCTTTCTTT. It codes for CASCTTGHSTEAFF.

The chain employs TRBV28 and TRBJ2-4; 9 bases are shared with TRBD1. J gave up 0 bases and V 5 bases, and 11 bases lay outside the gene matches. Germline V gene data show CDR1 as MDHEN and CDR2 as SYDVKM. There are 18 residues in the CDR3. CDR3 sequence reads: CASSLGATGGVAKNIQYF. The CDR3 nucleotides read TGTGCCAGCAGTCTGGGGGCCACAGGGGGCGTAGCCAAAAACATTCAGTACTTC.

This rearrangement joins TRBV19 to TRBJ1-5; no clear D. CDR1 is LNHDA and CDR2 is SQIVND in the germline V gene (reference sequence). The V gene lost 5 bases and the J gene lost 5 bases, with 16 bases spanning the gap. The CDR3 consists of 15 residues. The CDR3 bases are TGTGCCAGTAGTTTACCCTGGGTAGGAGATCAGCCCCAGCATTTT. It translates to CASSLPWVGDQPQHF. The full variable domain, with the rest looked up from reference TRBV19 and TRBJ1-5, is DGGITQSPKYLFRKEGQNVTLSCEQNLNHDAMYWYRQDPGQGLRLIYYSQIVNDFQKGDIAEGYSVSREKKESFPLTVTSAQKNPTAFYLCASSLPWVGDQPQHFGDGTRLSIL.

Remarks on this clone: Other DNA sequences in the sample encode the same CDR3. The genes are TRBV5-4 and TRBJ1-6; no firm D call. This CDR3 contains 16 residues. CDR1 and CDR2 (germline): SGHNT, YYREEE (reference sequence). V shed 1 base and J shed 4 bases, with 12 bases lying between them. As DNA, the CDR3 is TGTGCCAGCAGCTTGATTAGAGATTCGTATAATTCACCCCTCCACTTT. Encoded protein: CASSLIRDSYNSPLHF.

V and J are TRBV11-3 and TRBJ2-1, with a weak D call TRBD2 (6 bases). Per germline, CDR1 SGHNT and CDR2 YENEEA. Trimming stripped 5 bases from V and 9 bases from J, with 23 bases between. The CDR3 runs to 16 residues. The chain's CDR3 is CASSPEGLAISGEQFF. The CDR3, as DNA: TGTGCCAGCAGCCCAGAGGGGCTAGCGATTTCGGGTGAGCAGTTCTTC.

This chain joins TRBV13 and TRBJ2-1; D call uncertain. CDR1 and CDR2 (germline): PRHDT, FYEKMQ (reference sequence). V was clipped by 1 base and J by 10 bases, with 5 bases between them. CDR3 length: 11 amino acids. The DNA for the CDR3 is TGTGCCAGCAGCTTAGTAGAAGAGCAGTTCTTC. Amino acid sequence: CASSLVEEQFF.

The CDR3 DNA reads as TGTGCCAGCAGCCCAGACCTAGACAGGGTAATTTACGAGCAGTACTTC. Protein product: CASSPDLDRVIYEQYF. The rearrangement joins TRBV9 to TRBJ2-7; 7 bases are shared with TRBD1. The V segment lost 4 bases and the J segment 4 bases; nucleotides outside the gene matches: 14. Germline V CDR1 and CDR2: SGDLS, YYNGEE. CDR3 length: 16 residues.

The V call is TRBV10-3, the J call TRBJ2-6; 11 bases agree with TRBD2. This CDR3 has 17 residues. From germline, CDR1 is ENHRY and CDR2 SYGVKD. With V trimmed by 9 bases and J by 1 base, 8 bases remained unmatched. CDR3 sequence (DNA): TGTGCCATGAAGGTAGCGGGGGGGGAATCTGGGGCCAACGTCCTGACTTTC. Translated: CAMKVAGGESGANVLTF.

The CDR3 spells CASSATGNFEAFF. The CDR3 coding sequence is TGTGCCAGCAGCGCGACAGGGAACTTCGAAGCTTTCTTT. The J gene is TRBJ1-1, the V gene TRBV7-9, with TRBD1 identical over 7 bases. Germline values: CDR1 SEHNR, CDR2 FQNEAQ (reference sequence). The CDR3 runs 13 residues. V gave up 5 bases and J gave up 8 bases; unmatched junction bases: 8.

This chain connects TRBV5-1 to TRBJ2-7; 10 positions match TRBD2. The V gene end was trimmed by 0 bases and the J gene end by 2 bases; junction bases not matched to a gene: 11. This CDR3 spans 18 amino acids. CDR1 is SGHRS, CDR2 YFSETQ, per germline. The CDR3 sequence is CASSLGFGKREGAYEQYF. The DNA for the CDR3 is TGCGCCAGCAGCTTGGGGTTCGGGAAGCGGGAGGGAGCCTACGAGCAGTACTTC. The variable domain in full, with the rest retrieved from reference TRBV5-1 and TRBJ2-7, is KAGVTQTPRYLIKTRGQQVTLSCSPISGHRSVSWYQQTPGQGLQFLFEYFSETQRNKGNFPGRFSGRQFSNSRSEMNVSTLELGDSALYLCASSLGFGKREGAYEQYFGPGTRLTVT.

The rearrangement uses TRBV9 and TRBJ2-3, with 10 bases matching TRBD2. Germline V lookup: CDR1 SGDLS, CDR2 YYNGEE. The trim removed 0 bases at V and 6 bases at J, leaving 7 bases unmatched. This CDR3 has 16 residues. The CDR3 DNA reads TGTGCCAGCAGCGTAGGTACAGCGGGGGGGCCGGATACGCAGTATTTT. Protein sequence: CASSVGTAGGPDTQYF.